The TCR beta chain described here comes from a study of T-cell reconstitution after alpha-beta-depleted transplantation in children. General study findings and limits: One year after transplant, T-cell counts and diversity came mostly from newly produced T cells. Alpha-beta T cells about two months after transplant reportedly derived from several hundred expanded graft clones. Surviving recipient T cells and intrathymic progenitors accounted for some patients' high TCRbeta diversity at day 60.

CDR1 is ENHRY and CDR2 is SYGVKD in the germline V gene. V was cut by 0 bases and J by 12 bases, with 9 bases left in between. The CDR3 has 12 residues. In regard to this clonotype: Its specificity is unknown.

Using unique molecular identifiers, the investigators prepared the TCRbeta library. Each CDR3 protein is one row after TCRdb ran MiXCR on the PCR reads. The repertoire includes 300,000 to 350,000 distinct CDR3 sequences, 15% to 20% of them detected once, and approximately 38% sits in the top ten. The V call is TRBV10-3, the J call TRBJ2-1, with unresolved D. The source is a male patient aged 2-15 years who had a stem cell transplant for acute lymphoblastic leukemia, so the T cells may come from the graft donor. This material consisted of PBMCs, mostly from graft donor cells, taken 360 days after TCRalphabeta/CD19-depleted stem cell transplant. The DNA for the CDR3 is TGTGCCATCAGTGAGTCGGGCCCGGGGCAGTTCTTC. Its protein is CAISESGPGQFF.